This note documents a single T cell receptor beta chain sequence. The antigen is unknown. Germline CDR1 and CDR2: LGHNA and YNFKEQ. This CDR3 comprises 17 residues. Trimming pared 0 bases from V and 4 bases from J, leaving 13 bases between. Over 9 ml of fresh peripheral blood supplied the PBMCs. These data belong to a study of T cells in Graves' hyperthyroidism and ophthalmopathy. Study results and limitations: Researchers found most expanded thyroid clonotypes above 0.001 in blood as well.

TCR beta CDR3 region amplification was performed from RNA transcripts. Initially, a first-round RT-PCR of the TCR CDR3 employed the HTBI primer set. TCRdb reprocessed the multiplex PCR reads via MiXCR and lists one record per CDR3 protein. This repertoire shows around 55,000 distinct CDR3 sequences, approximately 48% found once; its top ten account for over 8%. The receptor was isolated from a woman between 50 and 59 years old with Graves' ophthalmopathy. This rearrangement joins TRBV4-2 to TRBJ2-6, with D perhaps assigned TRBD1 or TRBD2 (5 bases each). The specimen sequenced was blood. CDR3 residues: CASSQEGTSGGANVLTF. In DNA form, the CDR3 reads TGTGCCAGCAGCCAAGAGGGGACCTCGGGAGGGGCCAACGTCCTGACTTTC.